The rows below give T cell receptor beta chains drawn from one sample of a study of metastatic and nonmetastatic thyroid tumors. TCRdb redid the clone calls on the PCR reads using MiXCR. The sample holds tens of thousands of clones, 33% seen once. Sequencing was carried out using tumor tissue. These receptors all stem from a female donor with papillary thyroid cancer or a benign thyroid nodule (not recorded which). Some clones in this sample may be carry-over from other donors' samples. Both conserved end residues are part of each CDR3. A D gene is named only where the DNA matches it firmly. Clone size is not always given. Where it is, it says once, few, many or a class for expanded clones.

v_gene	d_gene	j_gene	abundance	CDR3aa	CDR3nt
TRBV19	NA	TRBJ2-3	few	CASSSTRYYTQYF	TGTGCCAGTAGTTCGACCCGCTACTATACGCAGTATTTT
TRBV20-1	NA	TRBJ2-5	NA	CSAQLPGRGETQYF	TGCAGTGCTCAGCTTCCTGGCAGGGGAGAGACCCAGTACTTC
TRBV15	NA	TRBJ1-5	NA	CATSEGGGAGDQPQHF	TGTGCCACCAGCGAGGGAGGCGGAGCGGGTGATCAGCCCCAGCATTTT
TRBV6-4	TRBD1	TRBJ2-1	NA	CASSRTGALSNEQFF	TGTGCCAGCTCCCGGACAGGGGCTTTGAGCAATGAGCAGTTCTTC
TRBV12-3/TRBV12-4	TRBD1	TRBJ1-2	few	CASTDRAGYGYTF	TGTGCCAGCACAGACAGGGCGGGCTATGGCTACACCTTC
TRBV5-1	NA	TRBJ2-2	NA	CASSLPSGGLIGELFF	TGCGCCAGCAGCTTGCCCTCCGGGGGGCTAATCGGGGAGCTGTTTTTT
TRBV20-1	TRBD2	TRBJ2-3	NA	CSAREASGYTDTQYF	TGCAGTGCTAGAGAAGCTAGCGGATACACAGATACGCAGTATTTT
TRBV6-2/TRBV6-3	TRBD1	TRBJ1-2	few	CASNSAFGTVSYGYTF	TGTGCCAGCAACAGTGCCTTCGGGACAGTGAGTTATGGCTACACCTTC
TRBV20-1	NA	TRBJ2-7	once	CSAVLLFRDRGSYEQYF	TGCAGTGCTGTTCTATTGTTCAGGGACCGCGGCTCCTACGAGCAGTACTTC
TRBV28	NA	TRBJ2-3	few	CASSPVDREDTQYF	TGTGCCAGCAGTCCCGTCGATCGTGAAGATACGCAGTATTTT
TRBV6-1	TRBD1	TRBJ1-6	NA	CASRGQGNSPLHF	TGTGCCAGCAGGGGACAGGGAAATTCACCCCTCCACTTT
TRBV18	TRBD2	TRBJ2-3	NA	CASSTGLASTDTQYF	TGTGCCAGCTCAACGGGACTAGCTAGCACAGATACGCAGTATTTT
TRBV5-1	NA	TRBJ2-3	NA	CASSLVSGATDTQYF	TGCGCCAGCAGCTTGGTGTCGGGAGCGACAGATACGCAGTATTTT
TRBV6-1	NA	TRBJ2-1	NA	CASNRDGGYNEQFF	TGTGCCAGCAACCGGGACGGGGGTTACAATGAGCAGTTCTTC
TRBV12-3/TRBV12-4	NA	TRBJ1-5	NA	CASSLGGKPQHF	TGTGCCAGCAGTTTAGGCGGGAAGCCCCAGCATTTT
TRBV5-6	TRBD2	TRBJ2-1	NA	CASSLTSGSGSYNEQFF	TGTGCCAGCAGCTTGACTAGCGGGAGCGGGTCCTACAATGAGCAGTTCTTC
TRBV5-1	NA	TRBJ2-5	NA	CASSPDSRETQYF	TGCGCCAGCAGCCCCGACAGTCGCGAGACCCAGTACTTC
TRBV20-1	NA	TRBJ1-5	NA	CSARDLRVGTQPQHF	TGCAGTGCTAGAGATCTTAGGGTAGGGACTCAGCCCCAGCATTTT
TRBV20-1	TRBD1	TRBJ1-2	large	CSAPGGTGASIGYGYTF	TGCAGTGCCCCGGGTGGGACAGGGGCTTCCATCGGCTATGGCTACACCTTC
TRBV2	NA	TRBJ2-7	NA	CASGYEQYF	TGTGCCAGTGGATACGAGCAGTACTTC
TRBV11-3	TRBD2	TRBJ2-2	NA	CASSLDGLAGTGELFF	TGTGCCAGCAGCTTAGACGGACTAGCGGGAACGGGGGAGCTGTTTTTT
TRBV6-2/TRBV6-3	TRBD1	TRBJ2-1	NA	CASSYHRDSYNEQFF	TGTGCCAGCAGTTACCACCGGGACAGCTACAATGAGCAGTTCTTC
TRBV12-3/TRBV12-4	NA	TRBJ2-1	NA	CASSLEGTNNEQFF	TGTGCCAGCAGTTTAGAGGGGACAAACAATGAGCAGTTCTTC
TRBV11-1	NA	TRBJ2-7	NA	CASSSPPGERVPEQYF	TGTGCCAGCAGCTCCCCTCCAGGGGAACGTGTCCCCGAGCAGTACTTC
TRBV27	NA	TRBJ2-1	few	CASSFFGNEQFF	TGTGCCAGCAGTTTTTTCGGCAATGAGCAGTTCTTC
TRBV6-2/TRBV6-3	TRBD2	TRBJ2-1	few	CASSTYPGGARDEQFF	TGTGCCAGCAGTACTTACCCCGGGGGGGCCAGAGATGAGCAGTTCTTC
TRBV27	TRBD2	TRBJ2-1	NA	CASTPGGTYNEQFF	TGTGCCAGCACCCCCGGGGGGACGTACAATGAGCAGTTCTTC
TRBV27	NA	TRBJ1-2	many	CASSPEGNYGYTF	TGTGCCAGCAGTCCTGAGGGTAACTATGGCTACACCTTC